Listed here are 4 T cell receptor beta chains from one sample, sequenced in a study of T cell clonotyping in hematopoietic cell transplantation. Profiling relied on immunoSEQ multiplex PCR, and the TCRdb table lists in-frame clones only, not all of them. Of approximately 42,000 clones listed, 85% were seen once; the top ten hold 2.5% to 3%. Time point here: recipient sample about 28 days before transplant, after cytoreduction. The source was peripheral blood mononuclear cells, collected before stem cell transplant. The receptors were gathered from a man aged 55-75 years with acute myeloid leukemia. Some clones in this sample may be carry-over from other donors' samples.

The CDR3 DNA reads TGTGCCAGTAGTCCCGGACGGAGTGTACATGGCTACACCTTC. Its protein is CASSPGRSVHGYTF. The chain carries TRBV19 and TRBJ1-2; D unresolved. V lost 5 bases to trimming and J lost 6 bases, with 16 bases between them. The CDR3 totals 14 residues. Per the germline V gene, CDR1 is LNHDA and CDR2 is SQIVND (reference sequence).

The chain joins TRBV25-1 to TRBJ1-2, with D possibly being TRBD1 (5 bases). Germline CDR1 reads MGHDK; CDR2 reads SYGVNS. The V and J ends lost 6 bases and 6 bases respectively, with 14 bases between them. CDR3 length: 13 residues. The CDR3 DNA is TGTGCCAGCAGGGGGGACCGTGCCGATGGCTACACCTTC. Its protein is CASRGDRADGYTF.

V gene TRBV29-1 combines with J gene TRBJ1-3; a possible D gene is TRBD1 (5 bases). Trimming removed 6 bases from V and 0 bases from J, with 9 bases in between. The CDR3 has 13 residues. In germline, CDR1 is SQVTM, CDR2 ANQGSEA. In DNA, the CDR3 is TGCAGCGTCCCTGACAGCTCTGGAAACACCATATATTTT. It encodes CSVPDSSGNTIYF.

The chain recombines TRBV6-6 with TRBJ1-6; D gene ambiguous. CDR3 length: 15 amino acids. Deletions cut 2 bases from V and 6 bases from J, with 11 bases between. The germline V gene encodes CDR1 MNHNY and CDR2 SVGAGI (reference sequence). CDR3 coding DNA: TGTGCCAGCAGTTACGACCTAACGTTTAATTCACCCCTCCACTTT. Its protein product is CASSYDLTFNSPLHF.